One and the same sample provided the 25 T cell receptor beta chains below, sequenced in a study of blood T cell repertoires in COVID-19. TCRdb keeps only in-frame clones here, not all; method: immunoSEQ multiplex PCR. The profile shows more than 300,000 clones, 80% to 90% of them singletons. What was sequenced was peripheral blood. These receptors all come from a woman aged 50 to 65 with acute or convalescent COVID-19.

The rearrangement uses TRBV7-6 and TRBJ2-1, with D possibly matching TRBD1 (6 bases). The germline V gene encodes CDR1 SGHVS and CDR2 FNYEAQ. V gave up 0 bases and J gave up 0 bases, with 18 bases separating them. The CDR3 extends over 19 amino acids. CDR3 nucleotide sequence: TGTGCCAGCAGCTTAGCGTTACCCAGGGGATTGAGCTCCTACAATGAGCAGTTCTTC. Translating gives CASSLALPRGLSSYNEQFF.

This chain joins TRBV5-1 and TRBJ1-2; 8 bases are shared with TRBD1. From germline, CDR1 is SGHRS and CDR2 YFSETQ. Unmatched junction bases numbered 7, after V lost 3 bases and J lost 6 bases. This CDR3 has 14 amino acids. The chain's CDR3 is CASSSGQGIDGYTF. In nucleotides, the CDR3 is TGCGCCAGCAGCTCTGGACAGGGCATTGATGGCTACACCTTC.

The chain has TRBV2 and TRBJ1-2; D might be TRBD1 (5 bases). The CDR3 spans 14 residues. The V and J ends lost 1 base and 4 bases respectively, with 10 bases between them. CDR1 and CDR2 from the germline V gene are SNHLY and FYNNEI. CDR3 coding DNA: TGTGCCAGCAGTGAAGGGGGGACTCTCTATGGCTACACCTTC. Protein: CASSEGGTLYGYTF.

The chain joins TRBV15 to TRBJ2-5; a possible D gene is TRBD1 (5 bases). Per the germline V gene, CDR1 is LNHNV and CDR2 is YYDKDF (reference sequence). The CDR3 has 15 amino acids. V lost 0 bases and J lost 5, with 13 bases in between. The CDR3 DNA sequence: TGTGCCACCAGCAGAGATCTTCAGGGCGGCGAGACCCAGTACTTC. Its protein product is CATSRDLQGGETQYF.

The gene calls are TRBV6-2 or TRBV6-3 and TRBJ1-1; 8 bases fit TRBD1. The CDR3 is 17 amino acids. J gave up 1 base and V 2 bases, and 9 bases lay outside the gene matches. Germline CDR1 MNHEY, CDR2 SVGEGT. The CDR3 reads CASSYPLTGGANTEAFF. The CDR3 region has the DNA TGTGCCAGCAGTTACCCCCTAACAGGGGGGGCGAACACTGAAGCTTTCTTT.

The rearrangement uses TRBV6-6 and TRBJ1-5; D unresolved. This CDR3 has 11 residues. Trimming shortened V by 5 bases and J by 9 bases, and 8 bases separated the two germline ends. CDR1 MNHNY and CDR2 SVGAGI come from the germline V gene (reference sequence). The CDR3 reads CASSANGPQHF. CDR3 coding DNA: TGTGCCAGCAGTGCGAATGGGCCCCAGCATTTT.

The gene calls are TRBV12-5 and TRBJ2-3, with 7 bases lining up with TRBD2. Per germline, CDR1 LGHNT and CDR2 FRNRAP. V trimming: 3 bases; J trimming: 7 bases; junction bases outside the gene matches: 10. This CDR3 region has 15 residues. As DNA, the CDR3 is TGTGCTAGTGGTTTCGGTACCGGACTAGAGAATACGCAGTATTTT. Its protein is CASGFGTGLENTQYF.

The chain combines TRBV19 with TRBJ2-2, with 8 bases aligning to TRBD2. After removal of 3 bases from V and 4 bases from J, the junction contained 7 bases not matched to a gene. CDR3 length equals 16 residues. Looked up from germline, CDR1 is LNHDA and CDR2 is SQIVND (reference sequence). DNA for the CDR3: TGTGCCAGTAGTATGGGTCTAGCGGGCCGCACCGGGGAGCTGTTTTTT. Its translation is CASSMGLAGRTGELFF. The variable domain in full, with the rest retrieved from reference TRBV19 and TRBJ2-2, is DGGITQSPKYLFRKEGQNVTLSCEQNLNHDAMYWYRQDPGQGLRLIYYSQIVNDFQKGDIAEGYSVSREKKESFPLTVTSAQKNPTAFYLCASSMGLAGRTGELFFGEGSRLTVL.

The genes are TRBV21-1 and TRBJ1-2. TRBV21-1 has pseudogene status. The CDR3 has 12 residues. The CDR3 protein is CASSKGEYGYTF. CDR3 nucleotide sequence: TGTGCCAGCAGCAAAGGCGAATATGGCTACACCTTC.

The chain combines TRBV7-9 with TRBJ1-3; 8 positions agree with TRBD1. The CDR3 spans 15 residues. J gave up 4 bases and V 1 base, and 3 bases lay outside the gene matches. Germline V gives CDR1 SEHNR, CDR2 FQNEAQ (reference sequence). The CDR3 spells CASSLDQGAGNTIYF. The CDR3 DNA reads as TGTGCCAGCAGCTTAGATCAGGGGGCGGGAAACACCATATATTTT.

The J gene is TRBJ2-7, the V gene TRBV25-1; D is possibly TRBD2 (7 bases). The CDR3 is 18 amino acids. The V end lost 2 bases, the J end lost 7 bases, and 27 bases lay between the germline ends. Looked up from germline, CDR1 is MGHDK and CDR2 is SYGVNS. CDR3 amino acids: CASSEEMSGGADPGEQYV. CDR3 bases: TGTGCCAGCAGTGAAGAGATGTCGGGGGGCGCAGACCCGGGGGAGCAGTACGTC.

This clone has a handful of counts. The CDR3 nucleotides read TGTGCCAGCAGAAGGACAGGGGGAATAGAGACCCAGTACTTC. Amino acid sequence: CASRRTGGIETQYF. The chain has TRBV2 and TRBJ2-5; the match to TRBD1 covers 10 bases. After removal of 6 bases from V and 4 bases from J, the junction contained 5 bases not matched to a gene. This CDR3 has 14 residues. Germline V gene data show CDR1 as SNHLY and CDR2 as FYNNEI.

The chain joins TRBV7-6 to TRBJ1-1, with no clear D. V was clipped by 0 bases and J by 4 bases, with 6 bases between them. The length of the CDR3 is 13 residues. CDR1 and CDR2 from the germline V gene are SGHVS and FNYEAQ. CDR3 in DNA: TGTGCCAGCAGCTTAGCGCGGCTCACTGAAGCTTTCTTT. As protein: CASSLARLTEAFF.

This sequence joins TRBV6-1 and TRBJ1-2; TRBD1 is a possible D gene (6 bases). Trimming cost V 1 base and J 4 bases, with 13 bases left between them. CDR1 MNHNS and CDR2 SASEGT come from the germline V gene. CDR3 length: 15 amino acids. CDR3 DNA sequence: TGTGCCAGCAGTGAAGTTCACAGGGAAAGCTATGGCTACACCTTC. It encodes CASSEVHRESYGYTF.

This clone occurred a few times. The V and J genes are TRBV5-6 and TRBJ2-5; 9 bases match TRBD1. The CDR3 totals 17 residues. In germline, CDR1 is SGHDT, CDR2 YYEEEE. After removal of 0 bases from V and 7 bases from J, the junction contained 13 bases not matched to a gene. The CDR3 region is CASSLALTGQGIGTQYF. The DNA for the CDR3 is TGTGCCAGCAGCTTGGCCCTAACCGGACAGGGGATAGGGACCCAGTACTTC.

The chain employs TRBV7-7 and TRBJ2-3, with D uncertain. V was pared by 5 bases and J by 2 bases, with 8 bases between. In germline, CDR1 is SSHAT, CDR2 FNYEAQ (reference sequence). The CDR3 runs 13 residues. CDR3 DNA sequence: TGTGCCAGCAGCGCAGGCCTCACAGATACGCAGTATTTT. Translated, it gives CASSAGLTDTQYF. The whole variable domain, filled in from reference TRBV7-7 and TRBJ2-3, reads GAGVSQSPRYKVTKRGQDVTLRCDPISSHATLYWYQQALGQGPEFLTYFNYEAQPDKSGLPSDRFSAERPEGSISTLTIQRTEQRDSAMYRCASSAGLTDTQYFGPGTRLTVL.

The chain has TRBV7-3 and TRBJ2-1; D is possibly TRBD2 (5 bases). Trimming stripped 5 bases from V and 4 bases from J, with 15 bases between. This CDR3 contains 15 residues. The germline gives CDR1 SGHTA, CDR2 FQGTGA. CDR3 sequence: CASSHNQPGYNEQFF. The CDR3 nucleotides are TGTGCCAGCAGCCACAATCAGCCGGGGTACAATGAGCAGTTCTTC.

This chain uses TRBV2 with TRBJ1-1; weak D call: TRBD1 (6 bases). Trimming shortened V by 5 bases and J by 6 bases, and 10 bases separated the two germline ends. Germline values: CDR1 SNHLY, CDR2 FYNNEI. There are 12 residues in the CDR3. The DNA for the CDR3 is TGTGCCAGCAGTTTCAGGGGCGCTGAAGCTTTCTTT. As protein: CASSFRGAEAFF.

The chain combines TRBV5-6 with TRBJ2-1, with 8 bases fitting TRBD2. This CDR3 is built from 15 residues. The germline V gene has CDR1 SGHDT and CDR2 YYEEEE. The J segment lost 0 bases and the V segment lost 2 bases, leaving 1 base of the junction unmatched. The CDR3 spells CASSLSGSSYNEQFF. The CDR3 region has the DNA TGTGCCAGCAGCTTAAGCGGGAGCTCCTACAATGAGCAGTTCTTC.

The V call is TRBV4-1, the J call TRBJ2-7; 12 bases are a match to TRBD2. Germline V CDR1 and CDR2: MGHRA, YSYEKL. The CDR3 runs 16 residues. J was trimmed by 7 bases and V by 4 bases; bases with no gene match: 11. The CDR3 here is CASSPPLAGGQFEQYF. CDR3 DNA sequence: TGCGCCAGCAGCCCCCCCCTAGCGGGAGGGCAATTTGAGCAGTACTTC.

V is TRBV28 and J is TRBJ1-3, with TRBD1 matching over 7 bases. The CDR3 is made up of 15 amino acids. Germline loops: CDR1 MDHEN, CDR2 SYDVKM. The ends lost 3 bases at V and 3 bases at J; junction bases unmatched: 5. CDR3 sequence (DNA): TGTGCCAGCAGTTTGAGGTCAGGGGGTGGAAACACCATATATTTT. Encoded protein: CASSLRSGGGNTIYF.

This sequence joins TRBV4-3 and TRBJ1-3; maybe TRBD1 (5 bases). Germline CDR1 and CDR2: LGHNA and YSLEER. The CDR3 runs 17 residues. Trimming removed 0 bases from V and 0 bases from J, with 12 bases in between. CDR3 coding DNA: TGCGCCAGCAGCCAAGATACGGCAGGGCCCTCTGGAAACACCATATATTTT. This gives the protein CASSQDTAGPSGNTIYF.

The chain combines TRBV20-1 with TRBJ1-5; D call uncertain. V was clipped by 3 bases and J by 3 bases, with 12 bases between them. The CDR3 runs 14 residues. Germline-derived CDR1 and CDR2 are DFQATT and SNEGSKA (reference sequence). The CDR3 here is CSASSRQFNQPQHF. In DNA, the CDR3 is TGCAGTGCTAGTAGTCGCCAGTTCAATCAGCCCCAGCATTTT.

This clone was counted a single time. The genes are TRBV30 and TRBJ2-5; 8 nucleotides agree with TRBD2. CDR1 and CDR2 (germline): GTSNPN, SVGIG (reference sequence). The CDR3 consists of 15 residues. The V and J ends lost 0 bases and 8 bases, in that order; junction bases with no gene match: 11. The CDR3 sequence: CAWSVQVGAGGTQYF. CDR3 coding DNA: TGTGCCTGGAGTGTACAGGTCGGCGCGGGGGGAACCCAGTACTTC.

The gene calls are TRBV7-9 and TRBJ2-5, with 7 nucleotides matching TRBD1. Germline CDR1 SEHNR, CDR2 FQNEAQ (reference sequence). The CDR3 extends over 15 amino acids. Trimming cost V 6 bases and J 5 bases; bases outside gene matches: 12. The CDR3 reads CASSPRQGPQETQYF. In nucleotides, the CDR3 is TGTGCCAGCAGTCCACGACAGGGCCCTCAGGAGACCCAGTACTTC.